This T cell receptor beta chain was recovered during a study of blood T cell repertoires in COVID-19. About the research overall: COVID-19 samples collected from the United States, Italy and Spain covered acute and convalescent phases. PBMCs, B-cell-depleted T cells, or T cells were the source of the cDNA or gDNA that made up the material.

Source study methods: Cell counts per sample came from amplifying reference gene primers. Generated by immunoSEQ multiplex PCR, the TCRdb table keeps only in-frame clones and is missing some. V, J and clone size are those of that table, while D and trimming were read from the DNA. The repertoire holds some 130,000 clones, with about four fifths as singletons. CDR1 and CDR2 (germline): WNHNN, SYGVQD (reference sequence). The ends were cut back, 10 bases at V and 1 base at J, with 34 bases in the middle. This CDR3 contains 20 residues. What was sequenced was peripheral blood. This clonotype was sampled from a woman between 45 and 60 years old with acute or convalescent COVID-19. The chain links TRBV10-1 to TRBJ1-1, with a weak D call TRBD1 (5 bases). The CDR3 protein is CANPNKMTVLDLRANTEAFF. For the CDR3, the DNA is TGCGCCAACCCGAATAAAATGACAGTTTTAGATCTTCGTGCGAACACTGAAGCTTTCTTT.